These T cell receptor beta chains were read from a single sample in a study of tumor and adjacent non-tumor tissue in lung cancer. One entry per CDR3 protein results from TCRdb running MiXCR on the multiplex PCR reads. The data contain 100,000 to 150,000 distinct CDR3 sequences, about 66% of them singletons. Source material: lung tumor tissue. Receptors originate from a man aged 25 to 45 with non-small cell lung cancer. CDR3s include the opening cysteine and the closing phenylalanine or tryptophan. D genes are given only for firm matches. A clone size is listed for some rows: how often the clone was seen (once, few, many), or a class if it is expanded.

TRBV11-1	TRBJ2-7	TRBD2	many	CASSLEASGEYEQYF	TGTGCCAGCAGCTTAGAGGCTAGCGGGGAGTACGAGCAGTACTTC
TRBV20-1	TRBJ2-3	.	.	CCAKAWGNTDTQYF	TGCTGTGCAAAGGCGTGGGGGAACACAGATACGCAGTATTTT
TRBV30	TRBJ2-2	.	.	CAWSVVRGGAGELFF	TGTGCCTGGAGTGTAGTCAGGGGTGGCGCCGGGGAGCTGTTTTTT
TRBV6-6	TRBJ1-4	TRBD1	.	CASSLGGTVNEKLLF	TGTGCCAGCAGCTTGGGGGGGACAGTTAATGAAAAACTGCTTTTT
TRBV29-1	TRBJ2-5	TRBD1	many	CSVGPTGGETQYF	TGCAGCGTTGGCCCTACAGGGGGGGAGACCCAGTACTTC
TRBV12-3/TRBV12-4	TRBJ1-2	.	.	CASTLALLDGYTF	TGCGCCAGCACTTTAGCGCTGTTGGATGGCTACACCTTC
TRBV7-8	TRBJ2-6	.	.	CASSSGLAGANVLAF	TGTGCCAGCAGCTCGGGACTGGCTGGGGCCAACGTCCTGGCTTTC
TRBV30	TRBJ2-3	.	few	CAWSVGGWVVNTVTQYF	TGTGCCTGGAGTGTGGGAGGTTGGGTAGTCAACACAGTTACGCAGTATTTT
TRBV5-4	TRBJ2-3	TRBD2	.	CTSSSKAVLAGGSTDTQYF	TGTACCAGTAGCTCCAAAGCGGTACTAGCGGGTGGAAGCACAGATACGCAGTATTTT
TRBV6-5	TRBJ2-1	TRBD2	many	CASTRTSGSNEQFF	TGTGCCAGCACGCGGACTAGCGGGAGCAATGAGCAGTTCTTC
TRBV28	TRBJ2-1	TRBD2	.	CASSPSGRTSGRLEFF	TGTGCCAGCAGCCCTTCAGGCAGGACTAGCGGGAGACTGGAGTTCTTC
TRBV20-1	TRBJ2-7	.	many	CSAGGVGGFSYEQYF	TGCAGTGCCGGAGGAGTCGGCGGGTTCTCCTACGAGCAGTACTTC
TRBV7-9	TRBJ2-3	.	.	CASSLTEKGTQYF	TGTGCCAGCAGCCTCACGGAAAAAGGTACGCAGTATTTT
TRBV6-6	TRBJ2-7	TRBD2	.	CANSLLGTSGTRFHYEQYF	TGTGCCAACAGTCTGCTCGGGACTAGTGGGACTCGATTCCACTACGAGCAGTACTTC